This is a list of T cell receptor beta chains from one sample in a study of blood T cell repertoires in COVID-19. Generated by immunoSEQ multiplex PCR, the TCRdb table keeps only in-frame clones and is missing some. The sample has about 210,000 clones; 81% are singletons. The sample was PBMCs or T cells enriched from blood (not recorded which). The receptors here all came from a woman in her 50s with acute COVID-19. Each CDR3 is given with its conserved first and last residue. The D gene is left open where the match is weak. Size values are once, few and many counts, or a class for expanded clones, and some rows have none.

CDR3 length: 15; J gene: TRBJ2-1; D gene: .; V gene: TRBV7-2; clone size: .; CDR3 DNA: TGTGCCAGCAGCCTCTCTAGCAAACCCCACAATGAGCAGTTCTTC; CDR3 protein: CASSLSSKPHNEQFF
CDR3 length: 19; J gene: TRBJ2-5; D gene: TRBD2; V gene: TRBV7-8; clone size: few; CDR3 DNA: TGTGCCAGCAGCACCGGACTAGCGGAAAACCACGATAGACAAGAGACCCAGTACTTC; CDR3 protein: CASSTGLAENHDRQETQYF
CDR3 length: 18; J gene: TRBJ2-5; D gene: .; V gene: TRBV5-1; clone size: few; CDR3 DNA: TGCGCCAGCAGCTTGGTGGCCCCTTCGAGGGCAATCCAAGAGACCCAGTACTTC; CDR3 protein: CASSLVAPSRAIQETQYF
CDR3 length: 16; J gene: TRBJ2-1; D gene: .; V gene: TRBV3-1/TRBV3-2; clone size: .; CDR3 DNA: TGTGCCAGCAGCCAAGATTGGAGGGGGGGTCGGGATGAGCAGTTCTTC; CDR3 protein: CASSQDWRGGRDEQFF
CDR3 length: 13; J gene: TRBJ1-5; D gene: .; V gene: TRBV11-3; clone size: few; CDR3 DNA: TGTGCCAGCAGCTTAGGGGGGGATCAGCCCCAGCATTTT; CDR3 protein: CASSLGGDQPQHF
CDR3 length: 16; J gene: TRBJ2-5; D gene: TRBD1; V gene: TRBV5-1; clone size: .; CDR3 DNA: TGCGCCAGCAGCTTGGGGAAGGGGGCGATGGGGGAGACCCAGTACTTC; CDR3 protein: CASSLGKGAMGETQYF
CDR3 length: 17; J gene: TRBJ2-2; D gene: .; V gene: TRBV7-2; clone size: .; CDR3 DNA: TGTGCCAGCAGCTTACGGTTCCCTAAGCTTAACACCGGGGAGCTGTTTTTT; CDR3 protein: CASSLRFPKLNTGELFF
CDR3 length: 14; J gene: TRBJ1-1; D gene: .; V gene: TRBV30; clone size: .; CDR3 DNA: TGTGCCTGGAGTACTAATCTCGTGAACACTGAAGCTTTCTTT; CDR3 protein: CAWSTNLVNTEAFF
CDR3 length: 13; J gene: TRBJ1-5; D gene: .; V gene: TRBV10-3; clone size: .; CDR3 DNA: TGTGCCATCAGTGTAACGGGAAATCAGCCCCAGCATTTT; CDR3 protein: CAISVTGNQPQHF
CDR3 length: 15; J gene: TRBJ2-7; D gene: TRBD2; V gene: TRBV7-3; clone size: .; CDR3 DNA: TGTGCCAGCAGCTTAATGAGCGGGGGTGCCTACGAGCAGTACTTC; CDR3 protein: CASSLMSGGAYEQYF
CDR3 length: 13; J gene: TRBJ1-2; D gene: .; V gene: TRBV4-3; clone size: .; CDR3 DNA: TGCGCCAGCAGCCAAGAGCTAATGCATGGCTACACCTTC; CDR3 protein: CASSQELMHGYTF
CDR3 length: 16; J gene: TRBJ1-5; D gene: TRBD1; V gene: TRBV28; clone size: .; CDR3 DNA: TGTGCCAGCAGTTTAACGAGGGGGCCTGGCAATCAGCCCCAGCATTTT; CDR3 protein: CASSLTRGPGNQPQHF
CDR3 length: 15; J gene: TRBJ1-1; D gene: TRBD1; V gene: TRBV7-9; clone size: .; CDR3 DNA: TGTGCCAGCAGCCAATCACAGGGGGCGAGGACTGAAGCTTTCTTT; CDR3 protein: CASSQSQGARTEAFF
CDR3 length: 13; J gene: TRBJ1-1; D gene: TRBD1; V gene: TRBV3-1/TRBV3-2; clone size: .; CDR3 DNA: TGTGCCAGCAGCCAAGGACAGGGCATTGAAGCTTTCTTT; CDR3 protein: CASSQGQGIEAFF
CDR3 length: 18; J gene: TRBJ2-6; D gene: TRBD1; V gene: TRBV6-2/TRBV6-3; clone size: .; CDR3 DNA: TGTGCCAGCAGTTCCCAGGGGGTCCTTCCCTCTGGGGCCAACGTCCTGACTTTC; CDR3 protein: CASSSQGVLPSGANVLTF
CDR3 length: 14; J gene: TRBJ1-1; D gene: .; V gene: TRBV18; clone size: .; CDR3 DNA: TGTGCCAGCTCACCACGCGGGGGTGGCACTGAAGCTTTCTTT; CDR3 protein: CASSPRGGGTEAFF
CDR3 length: 14; J gene: TRBJ2-7; D gene: TRBD2; V gene: TRBV7-6; clone size: .; CDR3 DNA: TGTGCCAGCAGCTTATACAGCGGGGCCTACGAGCAGTACTTC; CDR3 protein: CASSLYSGAYEQYF
CDR3 length: 15; J gene: TRBJ2-7; D gene: .; V gene: TRBV29-1; clone size: few; CDR3 DNA: TGCAGCGTTGAAACTTTGGGGACACCACGATCCCGCGTGCACTTC; CDR3 protein: CSVETLGTPRSRVHF
CDR3 length: 14; J gene: TRBJ1-2; D gene: .; V gene: TRBV27; clone size: .; CDR3 DNA: TGTGCCAGCAGCAGACAAGACAGGATCTATGGCTACACCTTC; CDR3 protein: CASSRQDRIYGYTF
CDR3 length: 14; J gene: TRBJ2-5; D gene: TRBD1; V gene: TRBV5-1; clone size: .; CDR3 DNA: TGCGCCAGCAGCGGGACACAGGGGACCGAGACCCAGTACTTC; CDR3 protein: CASSGTQGTETQYF
CDR3 length: 13; J gene: TRBJ1-1; D gene: .; V gene: TRBV7-9; clone size: .; CDR3 DNA: TGTGCCAGCAGCGTCAGGGGGAACACTGAAGCTTTCTTT; CDR3 protein: CASSVRGNTEAFF
CDR3 length: 13; J gene: TRBJ1-4; D gene: .; V gene: TRBV18; clone size: .; CDR3 DNA: TGTGCCAGCTCGGGGCAGGTTAATGAAAAACTGTTTTTT; CDR3 protein: CASSGQVNEKLFF
CDR3 length: 18; J gene: TRBJ2-7; D gene: TRBD1; V gene: TRBV11-2; clone size: .; CDR3 DNA: TGTGCCAGCAGCTCCCCCGTCGTCAGGACAGGGGGCTCCTACGAGCAGTACTTC; CDR3 protein: CASSSPVVRTGGSYEQYF
CDR3 length: 16; J gene: TRBJ2-1; D gene: TRBD2; V gene: TRBV7-3; clone size: few; CDR3 DNA: TGTGCCAGCAGCTTATTGGCGGGAGGCCCCTACAATGAGCAGTTCTTC; CDR3 protein: CASSLLAGGPYNEQFF
CDR3 length: 16; J gene: TRBJ1-6; D gene: .; V gene: TRBV20-1; clone size: .; CDR3 DNA: TGCAGTGCTAGTCCGACTACGAGCTCCTATAATTCACCCCTCCACTTT; CDR3 protein: CSASPTTSSYNSPLHF